The clone carrying this T cell receptor beta chain was seen only a few times. Antigen specificity is unknown. These data belong to a study of T-cell reconstitution after alpha-beta-depleted transplantation in children. Study outcomes and limitations: Diversity of TCRbeta at day 60 was high in some patients, arising from surviving recipient T cells and thymic progenitors. When one year had passed after transplant, most T-cell counts and diversity came from newly produced T cells.

Germline V gene data show CDR1 as SGDLS and CDR2 as YYNGEE. V shed 2 bases and J shed 2 bases, with 13 bases lying between them. The CDR3 length is 16 residues. Unique molecular identifiers were used to barcode this TCRbeta library. Each CDR3 protein gets one entry after TCRdb re-called the PCR reads with MiXCR. The data contain 450,000 to 550,000 distinct CDR3 sequences, roughly 10% of them singletons. The TCR was taken from a female patient under 10 years old who had a stem cell transplant for aplastic anemia, so the T cells may come from the graft donor. J is TRBJ2-2 and V is TRBV9; D gene uncertain. The sample consisted of PBMCs, mostly from graft donor cells, taken 180 days after TCRalphabeta/CD19-depleted stem cell transplant. CDR3 bases: TGTGCCAGCAGCGTTGGACCGGCTCTCAACACCGGGGAGCTGTTTTTT. This gives the protein CASSVGPALNTGELFF.